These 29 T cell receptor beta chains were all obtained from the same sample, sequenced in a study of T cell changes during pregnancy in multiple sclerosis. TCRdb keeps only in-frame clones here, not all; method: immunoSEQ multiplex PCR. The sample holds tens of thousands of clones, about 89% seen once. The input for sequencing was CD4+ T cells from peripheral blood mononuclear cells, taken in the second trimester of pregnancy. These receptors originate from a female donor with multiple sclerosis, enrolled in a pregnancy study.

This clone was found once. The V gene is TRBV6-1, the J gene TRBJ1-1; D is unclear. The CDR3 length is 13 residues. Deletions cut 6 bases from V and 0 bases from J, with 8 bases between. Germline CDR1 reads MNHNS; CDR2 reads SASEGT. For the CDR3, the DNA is TGTGCCAGCAGACTAGAGTTGAACACTGAAGCTTTCTTT. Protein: CASRLELNTEAFF.

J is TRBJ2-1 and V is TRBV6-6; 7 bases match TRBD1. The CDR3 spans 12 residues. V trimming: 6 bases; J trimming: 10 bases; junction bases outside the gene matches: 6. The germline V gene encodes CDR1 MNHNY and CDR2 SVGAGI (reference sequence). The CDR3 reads CASSGDRPEQFF. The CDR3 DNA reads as TGTGCCAGCAGCGGGGACAGACCAGAGCAGTTCTTC.

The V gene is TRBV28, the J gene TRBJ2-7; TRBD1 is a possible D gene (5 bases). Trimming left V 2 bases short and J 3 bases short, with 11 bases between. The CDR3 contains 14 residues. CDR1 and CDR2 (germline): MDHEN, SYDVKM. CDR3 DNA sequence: TGTGCCAGCAGTTTAAGGCAGGGTAACTACGAGCAGTACTTC. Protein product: CASSLRQGNYEQYF.

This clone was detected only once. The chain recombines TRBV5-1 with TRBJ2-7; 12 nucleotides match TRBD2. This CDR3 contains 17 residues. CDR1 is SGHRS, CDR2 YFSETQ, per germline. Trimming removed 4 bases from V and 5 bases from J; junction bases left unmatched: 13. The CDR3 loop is CASSRLAGELSLHEQYF. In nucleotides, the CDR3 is TGCGCCAGCAGCCGACTAGCGGGAGAGCTCTCTCTACACGAGCAGTACTTC.

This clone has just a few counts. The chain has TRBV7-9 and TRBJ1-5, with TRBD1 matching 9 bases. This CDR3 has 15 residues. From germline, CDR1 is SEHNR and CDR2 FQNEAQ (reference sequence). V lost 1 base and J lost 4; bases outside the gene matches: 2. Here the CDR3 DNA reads TGTGCCAGCAGCTTAGGGACAGGGGTGAATCAGCCCCAGCATTTT. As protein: CASSLGTGVNQPQHF.

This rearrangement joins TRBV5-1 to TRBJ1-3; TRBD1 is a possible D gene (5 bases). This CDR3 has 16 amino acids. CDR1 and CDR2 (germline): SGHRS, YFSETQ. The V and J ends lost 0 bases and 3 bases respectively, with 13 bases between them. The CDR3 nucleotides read TGCGCCAGCAGCTTGGGGGGGGGACCGAGTGGAAACACCATATATTTT. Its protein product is CASSLGGGPSGNTIYF.

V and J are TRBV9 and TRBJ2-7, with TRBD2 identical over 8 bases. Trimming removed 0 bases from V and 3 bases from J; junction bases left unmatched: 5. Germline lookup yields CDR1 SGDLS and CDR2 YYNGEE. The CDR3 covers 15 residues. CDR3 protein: CASSVGVTSDYEQYF. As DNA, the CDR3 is TGTGCCAGCAGCGTAGGAGTGACTAGCGACTACGAGCAGTACTTC.

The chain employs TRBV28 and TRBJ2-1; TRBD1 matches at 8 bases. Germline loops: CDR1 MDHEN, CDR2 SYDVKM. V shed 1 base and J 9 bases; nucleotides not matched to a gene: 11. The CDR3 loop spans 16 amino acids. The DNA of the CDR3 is TGTGCCAGCAGTTTATCCGGCAGGGGGCGAAGGGGTGAGCAGTTCTTC. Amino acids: CASSLSGRGRRGEQFF.

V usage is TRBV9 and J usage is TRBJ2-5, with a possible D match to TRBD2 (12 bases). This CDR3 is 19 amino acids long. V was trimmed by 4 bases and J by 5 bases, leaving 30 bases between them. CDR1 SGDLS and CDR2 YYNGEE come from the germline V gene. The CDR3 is CASSPGTGTGGLAGETQYF. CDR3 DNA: TGTGCCAGCAGCCCGGGAACCGGGACAGGGGGACTAGCGGGCGAGACCCAGTACTTC. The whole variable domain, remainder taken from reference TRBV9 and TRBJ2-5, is DSGVTQTPKHLITATGQRVTLRCSPRSGDLSVYWYQQSLDQGLQFLIQYYNGEERAKGNILERFSAQQFPDLHSELNLSSLELGDSALYFCASSPGTGTGGLAGETQYFGPGTRLLVL.

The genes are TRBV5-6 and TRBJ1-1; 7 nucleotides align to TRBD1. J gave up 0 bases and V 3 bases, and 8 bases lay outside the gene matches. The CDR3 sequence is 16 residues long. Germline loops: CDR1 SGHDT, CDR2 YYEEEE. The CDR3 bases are TGTGCCAGCAGCTGGAGAGGCAGGGGGATGAACACTGAAGCTTTCTTT. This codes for CASSWRGRGMNTEAFF.

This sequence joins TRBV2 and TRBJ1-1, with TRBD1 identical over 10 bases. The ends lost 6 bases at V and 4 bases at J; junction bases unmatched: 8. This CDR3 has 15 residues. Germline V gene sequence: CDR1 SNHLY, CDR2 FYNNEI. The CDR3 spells CASRDGTGAVTEAFF. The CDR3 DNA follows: TGTGCCAGCAGGGATGGGACAGGGGCGGTCACTGAAGCTTTCTTT. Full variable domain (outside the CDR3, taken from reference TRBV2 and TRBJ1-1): EPEVTQTPSHQVTQMGQEVILRCVPISNHLYFYWYRQILGQKVEFLVSFYNNEISEKSEIFDDQFSVERPDGSNFTLKIRSTKLEDSAMYFCASRDGTGAVTEAFFGQGTRLTVV.

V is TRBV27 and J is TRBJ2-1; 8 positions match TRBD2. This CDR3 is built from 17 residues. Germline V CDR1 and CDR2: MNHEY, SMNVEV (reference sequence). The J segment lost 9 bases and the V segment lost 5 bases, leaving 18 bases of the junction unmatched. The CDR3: CASSPTGGRSVFGEQFF. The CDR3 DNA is TGTGCCAGCAGTCCTACTGGCGGGAGGTCGGTCTTCGGTGAGCAGTTCTTC.

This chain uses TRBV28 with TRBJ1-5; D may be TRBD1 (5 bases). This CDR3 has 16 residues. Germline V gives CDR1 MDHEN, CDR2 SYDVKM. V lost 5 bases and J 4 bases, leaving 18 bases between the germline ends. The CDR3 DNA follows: TGTGCCAGCAGTCCCCCTCCGGGACTAAGGAATCAGCCCCAGCATTTT. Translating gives CASSPPPGLRNQPQHF.

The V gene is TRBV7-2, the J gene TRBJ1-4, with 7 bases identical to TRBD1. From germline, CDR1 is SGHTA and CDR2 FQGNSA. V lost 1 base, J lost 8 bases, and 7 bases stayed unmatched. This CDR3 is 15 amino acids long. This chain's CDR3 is CASSLEGGGAEKLFF. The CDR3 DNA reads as TGTGCCAGCAGCTTAGAAGGAGGGGGCGCGGAAAAACTGTTTTTT.

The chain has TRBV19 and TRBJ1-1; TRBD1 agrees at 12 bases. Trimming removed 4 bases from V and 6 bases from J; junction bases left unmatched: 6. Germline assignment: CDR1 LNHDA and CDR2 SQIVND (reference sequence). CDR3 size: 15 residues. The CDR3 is CASSTRDRGQAEAFF. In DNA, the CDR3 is TGTGCCAGTAGTACCCGGGACAGGGGGCAGGCTGAAGCTTTCTTT. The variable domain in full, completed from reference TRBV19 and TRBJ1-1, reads DGGITQSPKYLFRKEGQNVTLSCEQNLNHDAMYWYRQDPGQGLRLIYYSQIVNDFQKGDIAEGYSVSREKKESFPLTVTSAQKNPTAFYLCASSTRDRGQAEAFFGQGTRLTVV.

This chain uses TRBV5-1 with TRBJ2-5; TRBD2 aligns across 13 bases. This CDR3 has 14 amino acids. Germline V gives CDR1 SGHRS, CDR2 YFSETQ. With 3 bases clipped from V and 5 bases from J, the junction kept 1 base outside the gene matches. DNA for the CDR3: TGCGCCAGCAGCTCACTAGCGGGAGGGGAGACCCAGTACTTC. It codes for CASSSLAGGETQYF.

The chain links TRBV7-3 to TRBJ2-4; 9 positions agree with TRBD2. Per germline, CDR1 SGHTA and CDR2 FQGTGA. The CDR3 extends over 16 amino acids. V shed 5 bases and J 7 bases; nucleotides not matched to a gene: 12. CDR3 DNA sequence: TGTGCCAGCAGCCTCAATGGGCGGGAGGGCCGGAACATTCAGTACTTC. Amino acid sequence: CASSLNGREGRNIQYF.

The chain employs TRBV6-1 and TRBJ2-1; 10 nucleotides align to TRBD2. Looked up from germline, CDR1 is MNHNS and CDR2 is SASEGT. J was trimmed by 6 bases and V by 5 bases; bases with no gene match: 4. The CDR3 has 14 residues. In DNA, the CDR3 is TGTGCCAGCAGTAGCGGGGGGGTACCCAATGAGCAGTTCTTC. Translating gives CASSSGGVPNEQFF.

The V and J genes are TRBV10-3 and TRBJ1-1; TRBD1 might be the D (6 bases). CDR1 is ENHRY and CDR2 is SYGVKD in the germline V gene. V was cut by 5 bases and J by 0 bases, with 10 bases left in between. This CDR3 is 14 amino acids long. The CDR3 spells CAISQGTLNTEAFF. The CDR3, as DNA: TGTGCCATCAGTCAGGGGACCTTGAACACTGAAGCTTTCTTT.

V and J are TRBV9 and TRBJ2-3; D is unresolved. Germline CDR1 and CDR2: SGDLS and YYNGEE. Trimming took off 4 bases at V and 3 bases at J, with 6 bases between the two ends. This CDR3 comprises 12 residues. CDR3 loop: CASSLQTDTQYF. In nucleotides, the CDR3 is TGTGCCAGCAGCTTACAAACAGATACGCAGTATTTT.

As DNA, the CDR3 is TGTGCCTGGAGGAAAGCGGGAAGTAGTCCCGGGGAGCTGTTTTTT. It encodes CAWRKAGSSPGELFF. The chain employs TRBV30 and TRBJ2-2; 7 bases are shared with TRBD2. The CDR3 covers 15 residues. CDR1 and CDR2 from the germline V gene are GTSNPN and SVGIG (reference sequence). V shed 3 bases and J 6 bases; nucleotides not matched to a gene: 10.

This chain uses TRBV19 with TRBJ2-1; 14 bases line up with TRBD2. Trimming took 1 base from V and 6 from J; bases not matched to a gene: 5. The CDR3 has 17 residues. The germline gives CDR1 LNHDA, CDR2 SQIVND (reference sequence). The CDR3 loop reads CASSIGLTSGGANEQFF. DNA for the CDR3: TGTGCCAGTAGTATAGGACTGACTAGCGGGGGGGCCAATGAGCAGTTCTTC.

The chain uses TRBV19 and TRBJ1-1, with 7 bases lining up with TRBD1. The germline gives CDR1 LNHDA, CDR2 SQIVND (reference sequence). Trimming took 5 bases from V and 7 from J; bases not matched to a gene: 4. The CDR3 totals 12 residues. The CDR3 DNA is TGTGCCAGTAGTTTCCGGACAGGTGAAGCTTTCTTT. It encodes CASSFRTGEAFF.

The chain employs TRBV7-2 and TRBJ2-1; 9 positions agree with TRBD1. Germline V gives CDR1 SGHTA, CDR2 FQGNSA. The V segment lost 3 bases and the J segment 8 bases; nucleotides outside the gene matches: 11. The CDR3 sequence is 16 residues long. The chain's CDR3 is CASSFLPGQGIDEQFF. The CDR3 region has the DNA TGTGCCAGCAGCTTCCTACCGGGACAGGGAATTGATGAGCAGTTCTTC. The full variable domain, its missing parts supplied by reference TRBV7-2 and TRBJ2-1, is GAGVSQSPSNKVTEKGKDVELRCDPISGHTALYWYRQSLGQGLEFLIYFQGNSAPDKSGLPSDRFSAERTGGSVSTLTIQRTQQEDSAVYLCASSFLPGQGIDEQFFGPGTRLTVL.

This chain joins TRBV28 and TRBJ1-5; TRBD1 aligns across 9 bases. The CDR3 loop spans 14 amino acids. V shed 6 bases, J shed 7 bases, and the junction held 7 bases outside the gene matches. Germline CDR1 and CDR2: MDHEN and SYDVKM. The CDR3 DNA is TGTGCCAGCAGGGGGACAGGGAGTACGCAGCCCCAGCATTTT. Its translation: CASRGTGSTQPQHF.

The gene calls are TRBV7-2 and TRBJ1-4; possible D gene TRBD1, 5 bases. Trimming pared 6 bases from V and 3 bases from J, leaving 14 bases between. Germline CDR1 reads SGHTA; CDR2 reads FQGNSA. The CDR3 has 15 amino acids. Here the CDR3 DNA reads TGTGCCAGCAGTCCGGACACCGGTGCTAATGAAAAACTGTTTTTT. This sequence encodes CASSPDTGANEKLFF.

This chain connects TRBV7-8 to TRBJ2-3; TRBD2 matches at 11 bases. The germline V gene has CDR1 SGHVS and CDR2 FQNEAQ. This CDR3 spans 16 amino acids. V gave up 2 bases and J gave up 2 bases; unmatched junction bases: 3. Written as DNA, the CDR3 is TGTGCCAGCAGCTTACTACTAGCGGGGGACACAGATACGCAGTATTTT. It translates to CASSLLLAGDTDTQYF.

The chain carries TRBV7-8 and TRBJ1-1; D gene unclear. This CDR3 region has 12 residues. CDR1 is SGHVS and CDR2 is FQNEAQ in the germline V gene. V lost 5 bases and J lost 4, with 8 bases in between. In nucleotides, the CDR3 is TGTGCCAGCAGCCCTCTAGGCACTGAAGCTTTCTTT. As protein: CASSPLGTEAFF.

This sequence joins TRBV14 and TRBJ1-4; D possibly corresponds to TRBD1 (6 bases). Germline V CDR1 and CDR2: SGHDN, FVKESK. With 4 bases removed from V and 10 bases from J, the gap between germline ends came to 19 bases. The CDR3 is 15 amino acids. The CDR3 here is CASSPLGTWGGKLFF. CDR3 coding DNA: TGTGCCAGCAGCCCTCTCGGGACATGGGGTGGAAAACTGTTTTTT.